The clone carrying this T cell receptor (beta chain) was found a few times. Antigen specificity is unknown. The V end was cut by 6 bases, the J end by 2 bases, with 14 bases between. Per germline, CDR1 SQVTM and CDR2 ANQGSEA. CDR3 length: 14 residues. This sample is part of a study of beta chain features in type 1 diabetes. Study information: Summed over all samples, the examined sorted cells came to some 99 million.

Whole-study results and caveats: High-TCR-expressing cells could be over-represented by cDNA sequencing. In the patient group, naive, central memory and Treg TCRB repertoires seemed more alike than in the healthy donor group. Among all four CD4+ subsets, Type 1 diabetes patients had TCRB CDR3s that were moderately but significantly shorter. Patients with type 1 diabetes carried fewer insertions and had more deletions at their VDJ junctions.

The whole isolated RNA underwent reverse transcription, so sequencing captured expressed TCRB transcripts. Assay: immunoSEQ multiplex PCR; the TCRdb copy retains only in-frame clones and omits some. The data show 95,000 to 150,000 clones, roughly 15% seen once. The rearrangement joins TRBV29-1 to TRBJ2-1; D is tentatively TRBD1 or TRBD2 (5 bases each). The TCR comes from a man younger than 40 with type 1 diabetes. The source material was central memory CD4+ T cells from blood. The CDR3 coding sequence is TGCAGCGTGGGGAAGGGGACCACCTACAATGAGCAGTTCTTC. Amino acid sequence: CSVGKGTTYNEQFF.